This entry lists 24 T cell receptor beta chains sequenced from one sample in a study of cytomegalovirus exposure and HLA in healthy donors. In the PCR, 60 Vbeta and 13 Jbeta primers were used. Repertoires were generated with immunoSEQ multiplex PCR, while TCRdb's copy carries only in-frame clones and drops some. This sample has about 120,000 clones, with 80% found just once. Sequencing was carried out using PBMCs. The source of these receptors is a female donor in good health and CMV-seropositive.

The chain joins TRBV28 to TRBJ1-2, with 7 bases aligning to TRBD1. This CDR3 is built from 16 residues. After removal of 5 bases from V and 0 bases from J, the junction contained 9 bases not matched to a gene. CDR1 is MDHEN and CDR2 is SYDVKM in the germline V gene. The CDR3 reads CASSAPRDSANYGYTF. As DNA, the CDR3 is TGTGCCAGCAGTGCACCTCGGGACAGTGCTAACTATGGCTACACCTTC.

This chain links TRBV28 with TRBJ1-2; D not resolved. The ends were cut back, 5 bases at V and 2 bases at J, with 9 bases in the middle. Germline-derived CDR1 and CDR2 are MDHEN and SYDVKM. The CDR3 is 13 residues long. The DNA of the CDR3 is TGTGCCAGCAGTCCCCCACAAAACTATGGCTACACCTTC. Protein sequence: CASSPPQNYGYTF.

This clone was seen just once. The chain links TRBV27 to TRBJ1-1; 8 bases match TRBD1. Germline CDR1 is MNHEY and CDR2 is SMNVEV (reference sequence). V trimming: 5 bases; J trimming: 9 bases; junction bases outside the gene matches: 8. CDR3 length: 13 amino acids. CDR3 nucleotide sequence: TGTGCCAGCAGTAGACAGGGGTTGGGAAAAGCTTTCTTT. Its translation: CASSRQGLGKAFF.

The chain carries TRBV28 and TRBJ1-2; 8 bases map to TRBD1. The trim removed 4 bases at V and 8 bases at J, leaving 6 bases unmatched. The CDR3 is made up of 13 amino acids. Germline assignment: CDR1 MDHEN and CDR2 SYDVKM. The CDR3 DNA is TGTGCCAGCAGTTCGACAGGGGCAGGGGGCTACACCTTC. Its translation is CASSSTGAGGYTF.

This chain joins TRBV7-2 and TRBJ1-5; D remains unclear. V lost 0 bases, J lost 4 bases, and 4 bases lay in between. CDR1 is SGHTA, CDR2 FQGNSA, per germline. The length of the CDR3 is 13 residues. In nucleotides, the CDR3 is TGTGCCAGCAGCTTAGCCGAGAATCAGCCCCAGCATTTT. Translating it yields CASSLAENQPQHF.

J is TRBJ1-5 and V is TRBV5-1; weak D call: TRBD1 (5 bases). This CDR3 is built from 15 residues. The V and J ends lost 5 bases and 1 base respectively, with 13 bases between them. The V gene's germline CDR1 is SGHRS and CDR2 YFSETQ. For the CDR3, the DNA is TGCGCCAGCAGTCTGGAGGGGAGAAGCAATCAGCCCCAGCATTTT. It codes for CASSLEGRSNQPQHF.

The gene calls are TRBV6-6 and TRBJ2-7; 8 nucleotides line up with TRBD1. Per germline, CDR1 MNHNY and CDR2 SVGAGI (reference sequence). V lost 4 bases, J lost 2 bases, and 10 bases stayed unmatched. The CDR3 runs to 16 residues. The CDR3 DNA is TGTGCCAGCAGTTTCGGACAGGGTGGGGAGGCCTACGAGCAGTACTTC. Translating it yields CASSFGQGGEAYEQYF.

The chain joins TRBV30 to TRBJ1-3; D is undetermined. This CDR3 is 13 amino acids long. The germline CDR1 and CDR2 sequences are GTSNPN and SVGIG (reference sequence). V was trimmed by 5 bases and J by 7 bases, leaving 15 bases between them. The DNA of the CDR3 is TGTGCCTGGGCTTCTGACTCGGGGAACACCATATATTTT. The encoded protein is CAWASDSGNTIYF.

This clone was recorded only once. J is TRBJ2-1 and V is TRBV30, with 15 positions matching TRBD2. The ends lost 3 bases at V and 10 bases at J; junction bases unmatched: 7. Germline-derived CDR1 and CDR2 are GTSNPN and SVGIG (reference sequence). The CDR3 extends over 15 amino acids. The CDR3 bases are TGTGCCTGGAGGCCGGGACTAGCGGGGGGTGAGGAGCAGTTCTTC. As protein: CAWRPGLAGGEEQFF.

There are a few counts of this clone. V and J are TRBV6-5 and TRBJ2-3; D is perhaps TRBD1 (6 bases). The CDR3 spans 11 residues. Trimming removed 10 bases from V and 7 bases from J, with 12 bases in between. Per germline, CDR1 MNHEY and CDR2 SVGAGI. The CDR3 coding sequence is TGTGCCATTTCGACAGGCTATACGCAGTATTTT. This gives the protein CAISTGYTQYF.

This chain joins TRBV4-2 and TRBJ2-1, with D perhaps matching TRBD1 (6 bases). The V gene's germline CDR1 is LGHNA and CDR2 YNFKEQ. The CDR3 is made up of 16 amino acids. With 0 bases removed from V and 0 bases from J, the gap between germline ends came to 9 bases. Here the CDR3 DNA reads TGTGCCAGCAGCCAAGACAGGGGTGGCTCCTACAATGAGCAGTTCTTC. Protein: CASSQDRGGSYNEQFF.

This clone was recorded only once. The chain recombines TRBV7-9 with TRBJ1-3, with 7 positions matching TRBD1. Trimming took 5 bases from V and 0 from J; bases not matched to a gene: 4. The CDR3 covers 15 residues. Germline-derived CDR1 and CDR2 are SEHNR and FQNEAQ (reference sequence). The CDR3 here is CASSGRQGSGNTIYF. The CDR3 DNA follows: TGTGCCAGCAGCGGCAGACAGGGCTCTGGAAACACCATATATTTT.

The J gene is TRBJ1-1, the V gene TRBV19, with D hard to call. Germline lookup yields CDR1 LNHDA and CDR2 SQIVND (reference sequence). The CDR3 spans 14 residues. V was clipped by 6 bases and J by 1 base, with 12 bases between them. The CDR3 DNA sequence: TGTGCCAGTAGGCGGCGGCTAGAGAACACTGAAGCTTTCTTT. This encodes CASRRRLENTEAFF.

The V call is TRBV18, the J call TRBJ1-6; 12 nucleotides agree with TRBD1. Germline trimming cut 5 bases from V and 9 bases from J; bases unmatched to any gene: 8. Germline CDR1 reads KGHSH; CDR2 reads LQKENI. The CDR3 spans 16 residues. The CDR3 nucleotides are TGTGCCAGCTCAACCGGGACAGGGGGCCTCGGTTCACCCCTCCACTTT. It is translated as CASSTGTGGLGSPLHF.

The chain recombines TRBV28 with TRBJ1-2; 7 bases are a match to TRBD1. With 6 bases clipped from V and 2 bases from J, the junction kept 6 bases outside the gene matches. The CDR3 runs 14 residues. In germline, CDR1 is MDHEN, CDR2 SYDVKM. The CDR3 DNA reads TGTGCCAGCAGAGGTCCGGGACAGAACTATGGCTACACCTTC. It yields the protein CASRGPGQNYGYTF.

This sequence joins TRBV19 and TRBJ2-1; the D gene is possibly TRBD1 (5 bases). The CDR3 covers 13 residues. Germline V lookup: CDR1 LNHDA, CDR2 SQIVND (reference sequence). V was pared by 5 bases and J by 5 bases, with 10 bases between. In DNA form, the CDR3 reads TGTGCCAGTAGTTCGACAGTTCACAATGAGCAGTTCTTC. The encoded protein is CASSSTVHNEQFF. Variable domain in full (rest from reference TRBV19 and TRBJ2-1): DGGITQSPKYLFRKEGQNVTLSCEQNLNHDAMYWYRQDPGQGLRLIYYSQIVNDFQKGDIAEGYSVSREKKESFPLTVTSAQKNPTAFYLCASSSTVHNEQFFGPGTRLTVL.

The chain couples TRBV7-9 to TRBJ2-7; 10 positions agree with TRBD1. The CDR3 consists of 16 residues. After removal of 3 bases from V and 5 bases from J, the junction contained 10 bases not matched to a gene. Per the germline V gene, CDR1 is SEHNR and CDR2 is FQNEAQ (reference sequence). The CDR3 nucleotides are TGTGCCAGCAGCTTGTGGGGGACAGGGGAAGGTAACGAGCAGTACTTC. Protein: CASSLWGTGEGNEQYF.

The chain joins TRBV7-9 to TRBJ2-1, with 9 bases identical to TRBD2. V shed 2 bases and J 3 bases; nucleotides not matched to a gene: 14. CDR1 and CDR2 (germline): SEHNR, FQNEAQ (reference sequence). This CDR3 spans 19 amino acids. CDR3 sequence: CASSLPSGEKLFFYNEQFF. In DNA form, the CDR3 reads TGTGCCAGCAGCTTACCTAGCGGGGAAAAGTTGTTCTTCTACAATGAGCAGTTCTTC.

The chain employs TRBV28 and TRBJ1-5; 8 bases match TRBD1. V dropped 6 bases and J dropped 5; count of bases not matched to a gene: 9. This CDR3 region has 15 residues. The V gene's germline CDR1 is MDHEN and CDR2 SYDVKM. The CDR3 bases are TGTGCCAGCAGATCCGACAGGGGCCCACATCAGCCCCAGCATTTT. Translated: CASRSDRGPHQPQHF.

This clone is a singleton in its sample. The chain recombines TRBV5-4 with TRBJ2-2; D remains ambiguous. From germline, CDR1 is SGHNT and CDR2 YYREEE (reference sequence). Trimming took off 4 bases at V and 1 base at J, with 5 bases between the two ends. CDR3 length equals 13 residues. The CDR3 loop is CASSNRNTGELFF. CDR3 DNA: TGTGCCAGCAGCAATAGGAACACCGGGGAGCTGTTTTTT.

The V call is TRBV2, the J call TRBJ2-2, with D tentatively TRBD1 (5 bases). V was trimmed by 4 bases and J by 4 bases, leaving 7 bases between them. This CDR3 region has 13 residues. Per germline, CDR1 SNHLY and CDR2 FYNNEI. The CDR3 is CASSGQITGELFF. The CDR3 nucleotides read TGTGCCAGCAGTGGACAGATCACCGGGGAGCTGTTTTTT.

The chain recombines TRBV25-1 with TRBJ2-7; TRBD2 matches at 10 bases. Germline V gene data show CDR1 as MGHDK and CDR2 as SYGVNS. The CDR3 is 16 residues long. V lost 1 base to trimming and J lost 3 bases; unmatched junction nucleotides: 6. This CDR3 reads CASSEFSGGALYEQYF. DNA for the CDR3: TGTGCCAGCAGTGAATTCAGCGGGGGGGCCCTCTACGAGCAGTACTTC.

This sequence joins TRBV7-3 and TRBJ2-7; 11 positions match TRBD2. CDR3 size: 15 residues. Losses at the gene ends were 5 bases for V and 2 bases for J; bases not matched to a gene: 5. Germline V gives CDR1 SGHTA, CDR2 FQGTGA. CDR3 sequence: CASSRGLAETYEQYF. CDR3 in DNA: TGTGCCAGCAGCAGGGGACTAGCGGAAACCTACGAGCAGTACTTC.

The V call is TRBV2, the J call TRBJ1-1, with a weak D call TRBD1 (6 bases). This CDR3 region has 13 residues. Germline CDR1 SNHLY, CDR2 FYNNEI. V lost 3 bases to trimming and J lost 5 bases, with 10 bases between them. DNA for the CDR3: TGTGCCAGCAGTGATCAGGGGCGAACTGAAGCTTTCTTT. It specifies CASSDQGRTEAFF.